This T cell receptor beta chain derives from a study of vaccination and CD4 T cells after COVID-19 (dated 2022 in TCRdb). Regarding the study in general: The convalescent cohort included six males and four females, with two Hispanic individuals, seven Caucasians, two Asians and one multiracial person. Participants got two doses of the Pfizer-BioNTech BNT162b2 vaccine (n=8) or two doses of the Moderna mRNA-1273 vaccine (n=2). Post-COVID blood samples from convalescent patients were collected a median of about 100 days after diagnosis, with a range of roughly 35 to 180 days. Post-vaccine blood samples were obtained a median of about 77 days after the second vaccine dose, with a range of about 13 to 241 days. The cultures were stimulated with overlapping spike peptide pools from SARS-CoV-2 and from the common cold coronaviruses HCoV-NL63, HCoV-OC43 and HCoV-229E. Control cultures used a CEFX viral epitope pool as positive control, an HIV-1 Nef peptide pool as negative control, or no peptide. The spike-specific CD4+ TCR repertoire was compared before and after mRNA vaccination in over 9 COVID-19 convalescent patients and several infection-naive healthy vaccine recipients. Broader findings and caveats from the paper: The study included relatively few convalescent patients and did not analyze early timepoints after natural infection. Nearly all vaccine-specific clones in convalescent patients (304 of 307) were mono-reactive for SARS-CoV-2 spike rather than cross-reactive with common cold coronaviruses. In convalescent patients, a median approximately 90% of post-vaccine SARS-CoV-2-reactive clones were detected only after vaccination, suggesting vaccine-specific priming. The median count of SARS-CoV-2-reactive clonotypes went up from around 21 after infection to a few dozen after vaccination, although the change was not significant.

Note on this clonotype: The antigen it recognizes is unknown. It has no much larger one-base neighbor in the sample; base qualities were not kept.

Interpreted using the paper, the treatment or condition label stands for: roughly 10-day PBMC culture with coronavirus spike peptide pools or control peptides (ViraFEST assay). The ViraFEST assay, used in the study, expanded antigen-specific T cells with peptide pools and then identified the expanded clonotypes through TCR sequencing. The absence of prior SARS-CoV-2 infection in healthy vaccine recipients was confirmed by negative nucleocapsid antibody tests before and after vaccination. Each well held approximately 2 million PBMCs cultured in IMDM containing roughly 5.4% human AB serum and approximately 9.1 IU/ml IL-2, with roughly 10 ug/ml peptide pools added. On days 3 and 7, half of the culture medium was replaced with fresh IL-2-containing medium. After 10 days of culture, CD4+ T cells were isolated by negative selection using the EasySep CD4+ T cell isolation kit. Ficoll-Paque Plus gradient centrifugation was used to isolate PBMCs from whole blood, and the isolated PBMCs were then either used fresh or cryopreserved at -140C. In general, triplicate wells were set up for every culture condition.

Cut back by 1 base and 6 bases, the V and J ends lie 15 bases apart. CDR1 and CDR2, looked up from the germline V gene, are SGHNT and YENEEA. Taken from cysteine to phenylalanine, the CDR3 has 15 residues. Only the CDR3 DNA stays, 45 bases, in frame from base 1. Libraries were constructed by PCR. TCR sequencing of DNA from cultured CD4+ T cells used the Oncomine TCR Beta short-read assay at the Johns Hopkins FTIC core. The QIAamp micro DNA kit was used to extract genomic DNA from the cultured CD4+ T cells. Oncomine TCR Beta libraries made from cultured CD4+ T cells were pooled using unique dual indexes and sequenced on an Illumina iSeq 100. As for the original processing: Non-productive sequences were removed, and CDR3s that did not start with C, did not end with F or W, or were shorter than 7 amino acids were discarded. Antigen-specific clonotypes were identified using the MANAFEST web application through comparison of peptide-stimulated wells with reference and other culture wells. To be called positive, a clone needed an FDR below 0.05, an odds ratio above 5, and a productive frequency above 0.1% in at least two of three replicate wells. Clonotypes that were significantly expanded in both SARS-CoV-2 spike wells and at least one common cold coronavirus spike condition were defined as cross-reactive. CDR3 homology was assessed with Levenshtein distances (stringdist) and unrooted phylogenetic trees (ape) in R version 3.6.1. The public sequencing data were trimmed at Q25 with fastp and processed into clonotypes with MiXCR by TCRdb, which kept only in-frame beta chains. Duplicate CDR3 protein sequences are folded into a single record with the most common DNA and genes. It is TCRdb's table, rather than the study itself, that gives the V and J calls and clone size. The sample table holds 25,000 to 30,000 distinct CDR3 sequences, of which roughly 52% were seen once. The ten biggest clones cover approximately 30% of the sample.

This sequence originates from a human donor who received a COVID-19 vaccine. Material: CD4+ T cells from blood, cultured in vitro, obtained before SARS-CoV-2 vaccination. The chain links TRBV11-3 with TRBJ1-1, with TRBD1 tentatively as D gene (5 bases match). The CDR3 region has the sequence CASSLGDRYRPEAFF. The DNA is TGTGCCAGCAGCTTAGGGGACCGGTATCGACCTGAAGCTTTCTTT.